The TCR beta chain under discussion was sequenced for a study of cytomegalovirus exposure and HLA in healthy donors. General study results and limits: Cytomegalovirus status, reportedly, was diagnosed with high specificity and sensitivity by the classifier. Accurate prediction of most subjects' HLA-A and HLA-B alleles from TCR beta sequences was reported.

The primer mix had 60 Vbeta and 13 Jbeta primers. Using immunoSEQ multiplex PCR, the repertoire was profiled, and TCRdb retains in-frame clones only, with some absent. The sample consists of 100,000 to 150,000 clones, around 80% of them appearing once. The germline V gene has CDR1 LNHNV and CDR2 YYDKDF (reference sequence). CDR3 length equals 13 residues. V was cut by 3 bases and J by 1 base, with 6 bases left in between. As for this clone: Its matching antigen is unknown.

This clonotype was sampled from a female donor in good health and CMV-seronegative. The specimen sequenced was PBMCs. The rearrangement uses TRBV15 and TRBJ2-5; no clear D gene. Here the CDR3 reads CATSRTRQETQYF. The CDR3 DNA follows: TGTGCCACCAGCAGGACACGCCAAGAGACCCAGTACTTC.